This passage covers 31 T cell receptor beta chains from one sample sequenced in a study of beta chain features in type 1 diabetes. All of the isolated RNA was reverse transcribed, so expressed TCRB transcripts were sequenced. Assay: immunoSEQ multiplex PCR; the TCRdb copy retains only in-frame clones and omits some. The sample carries about 150,000 clones, roughly 8.1% recorded once. Sample: central memory CD4+ T cells from blood. The receptors originated from a young man in good health.

J is TRBJ1-1 and V is TRBV30, with 7 bases identical to TRBD1. CDR3 size: 15 residues. Germline CDR1 and CDR2: GTSNPN and SVGIG (reference sequence). V shed 7 bases and J 4 bases; nucleotides not matched to a gene: 15. CDR3: CASKPWSGGSTEAFF. CDR3 nucleotide sequence: TGTGCCTCGAAACCCTGGTCAGGGGGAAGCACTGAAGCTTTCTTT.

This clone was seen a few times. J is TRBJ2-2 and V is TRBV7-2, with D unclear. Trimming cost V 3 bases and J 8 bases, with 10 bases left between them. CDR3 size: 13 residues. The germline CDR1 and CDR2 sequences are SGHTA and FQGNSA. CDR3: CASSFSELGELFF. As DNA, the CDR3 is TGTGCCAGCAGCTTTTCCGAGTTGGGGGAGCTGTTTTTT.

The chain links TRBV10-3 to TRBJ1-2, with 9 bases matching TRBD1. The J segment lost 4 bases and the V segment lost 8 bases, leaving 5 bases of the junction unmatched. The CDR3 has 13 residues. Germline V gives CDR1 ENHRY, CDR2 SYGVKD. Here the CDR3 DNA reads TGTGCCATCGCGACGGACAGGGGCTATGGCTACACCTTC. The encoded protein is CAIATDRGYGYTF.

As DNA, the CDR3 is TGTGCCAGTAGTCTCCTCACAGGGAAAGTGAACGAGCAGTACTTC. Amino acid sequence: CASSLLTGKVNEQYF. The chain has TRBV19 and TRBJ2-7, with D perhaps TRBD1 (6 bases). Germline CDR1 is LNHDA and CDR2 is SQIVND (reference sequence). V lost 5 bases and J lost 5, with 19 bases in between. This CDR3 has 15 amino acids.

The gene calls are TRBV5-8 and TRBJ2-2; 10 nucleotides line up with TRBD1. The V gene end was trimmed by 3 bases and the J gene end by 3 bases; junction bases not matched to a gene: 2. The CDR3 length is 15 residues. CDR1 is SGHTS, CDR2 YDEGEE, per germline. The CDR3 protein is CASSSGQGYTGELFF. CDR3 DNA sequence: TGTGCCAGCAGCTCGGGACAGGGGTACACCGGGGAGCTGTTTTTT.

This clone has only a few counts. The chain is built from TRBV6-1 and TRBJ1-1, with D maybe TRBD1 (5 bases). CDR3 length: 14 residues. Per the germline V gene, CDR1 is MNHNS and CDR2 is SASEGT. V was trimmed by 7 bases and J by 1 base, leaving 13 bases between them. CDR3 nucleotides: TGTGCCAGCATGGCGGGGGATGAGAACACTGAAGCTTTCTTT. Its translation: CASMAGDENTEAFF.

Only a few counts were recorded for this clone. The J gene is TRBJ2-1, the V gene TRBV4-1; 7 nucleotides agree with TRBD2. The germline V gene encodes CDR1 MGHRA and CDR2 YSYEKL. Unmatched junction bases numbered 12, after V lost 2 bases and J lost 2 bases. The CDR3 length is 18 residues. Here the CDR3 DNA reads TGCGCCAGCAGCCAAACCCTTATAGCGGGCCCAACCTACAATGAGCAGTTCTTC. This sequence encodes CASSQTLIAGPTYNEQFF.

This clone was counted many times. The V gene is TRBV29-1, the J gene TRBJ1-1, with D maybe TRBD1 (5 bases). Germline values: CDR1 SQVTM, CDR2 ANQGSEA. CDR3 length: 12 amino acids. Between the trimmed V and J ends, which lost 3 bases and 7 bases, there was a span of 12 bases. In nucleotides, the CDR3 is TGCAGCGTTGATTTGCAGGGTTATGAAGCTTTCTTT. Amino acids: CSVDLQGYEAFF.

This clone was counted between two and nine times. This chain links TRBV6-1 with TRBJ1-2; 10 positions agree with TRBD1. Unmatched junction bases numbered 7, after V lost 8 bases and J lost 4 bases. Germline lookup yields CDR1 MNHNS and CDR2 SASEGT. The CDR3 totals 14 residues. CDR3 region: CASFGQGVLYGYTF. The CDR3 DNA sequence: TGTGCCAGCTTCGGACAGGGGGTCCTCTATGGCTACACCTTC.

The sample holds many counts of this clone. The gene calls are TRBV5-1 and TRBJ2-1; 10 bases align to TRBD2. CDR1 and CDR2 from the germline V gene are SGHRS and YFSETQ. V lost 4 bases and J lost 4; bases outside the gene matches: 5. The CDR3 runs 15 residues. The CDR3 protein is CASSLRTSGYNEQFF. Written as DNA, the CDR3 is TGCGCCAGCAGCCTACGGACTAGCGGTTACAATGAGCAGTTCTTC.

This clone occurred a few times. The chain recombines TRBV6-6 with TRBJ2-4; no clear D. The CDR3 sequence is 14 residues long. From germline, CDR1 is MNHNY and CDR2 SVGAGI (reference sequence). V lost 4 bases and J lost 0, with 7 bases in between. CDR3 in DNA: TGTGCCAGCAGTTCTTTTCTAGCCAAAAACATTCAGTACTTC. It yields the protein CASSSFLAKNIQYF.

This clone was found many times. The chain combines TRBV30 with TRBJ1-2; D is possibly TRBD1 (6 bases). Germline V gene lookup returns CDR1 GTSNPN and CDR2 SVGIG (reference sequence). The V end was cut by 5 bases, the J end by 2 bases, with 9 bases between. The length of the CDR3 is 12 residues. CDR3 loop: CAWERGNYGYTF. CDR3 DNA sequence: TGTGCCTGGGAAAGGGGGAACTATGGCTACACCTTC.

This clone was counted at least ten times. The rearrangement uses TRBV11-2 and TRBJ1-5; D perhaps matches TRBD1 (6 bases). CDR1 is SGHAT, CDR2 FQNNGV, per germline. V gave up 5 bases and J gave up 9 bases, with 11 bases separating them. This CDR3 has 12 residues. The CDR3 coding sequence is TGTGCCAGCAGCCGAGAACAGGGGCCCCAGCATTTT. Its protein product is CASSREQGPQHF.

Only a few counts were recorded for this clone. CDR3 protein: CASSSTLAGVNNEQFF. The CDR3 bases are TGCGCCAGCAGCTCGACCCTAGCGGGGGTAAACAATGAGCAGTTCTTC. The gene calls are TRBV5-1 and TRBJ2-1; 10 nucleotides align to TRBD2. The CDR3 has 16 residues. The germline CDR1 and CDR2 sequences are SGHRS and YFSETQ. The V and J ends lost 3 bases and 5 bases, in that order; junction bases with no gene match: 8.

In this sample, this clone turned up a few times. The chain links TRBV4-3 to TRBJ2-2; the match to TRBD1 covers 8 bases. The CDR3 sequence is 14 residues long. V lost 3 bases, J lost 6 bases, and 3 bases stayed unmatched. Germline V gene lookup returns CDR1 LGHNA and CDR2 YSLEER. CDR3 in amino acids: CASSHPTGAGELFF. As DNA, the CDR3 is TGCGCCAGCAGCCACCCGACAGGGGCCGGGGAGCTGTTTTTT.

This clone was observed a few times. The chain uses TRBV6-1 and TRBJ2-7; D unclear. V lost 1 base, J lost 3 bases, and 10 bases lay in between. Germline values: CDR1 MNHNS, CDR2 SASEGT. The CDR3 is made up of 14 amino acids. This CDR3 reads CASSEDPGVYEQYF. Here the CDR3 DNA reads TGTGCCAGCAGTGAAGATCCAGGCGTCTACGAGCAGTACTTC.

This clone was found many times. Other DNA sequences in this specimen translate into the identical CDR3. The gene calls are TRBV5-4 and TRBJ2-1; D possibly corresponds to TRBD2 (6 bases). CDR1 is SGHNT and CDR2 is YYREEE in the germline V gene (reference sequence). The V end lost 0 bases, the J end lost 0 bases, and 10 bases lay between the germline ends. CDR3 length equals 16 residues. The CDR3 DNA reads as TGTGCCAGCAGCTTGGGAGGGAGGAGCTCCTACAATGAGCAGTTCTTC. It yields the protein CASSLGGRSSYNEQFF. Looking up the rest from reference TRBV5-4 and TRBJ2-1 gives the full variable domain: ETGVTQSPTHLIKTRGQQVTLRCSSQSGHNTVSWYQQALGQGPQFIFQYYREEENGRGNFPPRFSGLQFPNYSSELNVNALELDDSALYLCASSLGGRSSYNEQFFGPGTRLTVL.

V gene TRBV7-2 combines with J gene TRBJ1-1, with TRBD1 as a possible D gene (5 bases). Looked up from germline, CDR1 is SGHTA and CDR2 is FQGNSA. This CDR3 contains 15 residues. V dropped 4 bases and J dropped 2 bases, with 14 bases sitting between them. The CDR3 is CASSSAGQTNTEAFF. In DNA form, the CDR3 reads TGTGCCAGCAGCTCAGCGGGGCAGACAAACACTGAAGCTTTCTTT.

The V gene is TRBV5-1, the J gene TRBJ1-1; 10 nucleotides align to TRBD1. Germline V gene lookup returns CDR1 SGHRS and CDR2 YFSETQ. The CDR3 has 15 residues. J lost 3 bases, V lost 4 bases, and 6 bases had no gene match. CDR3 in DNA: TGCGCCAGCAGCGGGTACGGGACAGGGGACACTGAAGCTTTCTTT. This translates into CASSGYGTGDTEAFF.

This clone was seen only a few times. The rearrangement uses TRBV28 and TRBJ2-7; no reliable D call. CDR1 MDHEN and CDR2 SYDVKM come from the germline V gene. The CDR3 is made up of 11 amino acids. Trimming cost V 4 bases and J 2 bases, with 3 bases left between them. For the CDR3, the DNA is TGTGCCAGCAGTTCAGCCTACGAGCAGTACTTC. It yields the protein CASSSAYEQYF.

This clone occurred many times. V usage is TRBV2 and J usage is TRBJ1-1, with D perhaps matching TRBD1 (6 bases). The CDR3 has 12 amino acids. The germline V gene has CDR1 SNHLY and CDR2 FYNNEI. V was trimmed by 8 bases and J by 4 bases, leaving 11 bases between them. The DNA of the CDR3 is TGTGCCAGCCAACAGGGTGTCACTGAAGCTTTCTTT. This translates into CASQQGVTEAFF.

The chain employs TRBV7-6 and TRBJ2-7; D gene ambiguous. CDR3 size: 14 residues. The V end lost 3 bases, the J end lost 0 bases, and 9 bases lay between the germline ends. Germline loops: CDR1 SGHVS, CDR2 FNYEAQ. Here the CDR3 reads CASSFKVDSYEQYF. The CDR3 coding sequence is TGTGCCAGCAGCTTCAAAGTAGACTCCTACGAGCAGTACTTC.

V usage is TRBV28 and J usage is TRBJ1-2, with TRBD1 matching over 12 bases. V trimming: 8 bases; J trimming: 4 bases; junction bases outside the gene matches: 5. Germline V gene sequence: CDR1 MDHEN, CDR2 SYDVKM. CDR3 size: 14 residues. The CDR3 DNA reads as TGTGCCAGCTATGGGACAGGGGGCTTCTATGGCTACACCTTC. Residues: CASYGTGGFYGYTF.

V gene TRBV10-3 combines with J gene TRBJ1-2, with 8 positions matching TRBD1. This CDR3 has 16 residues. The V segment lost 0 bases and the J segment 6 bases; nucleotides outside the gene matches: 9. Germline-derived CDR1 and CDR2 are ENHRY and SYGVKD. CDR3 loop: CAISESGRGRLNGYTF. The CDR3 DNA sequence: TGTGCCATCAGTGAGTCGGGCAGGGGGCGCTTAAATGGCTACACCTTC.

This chain joins TRBV7-9 and TRBJ2-3; D might be TRBD2 (5 bases). Germline V gene lookup returns CDR1 SEHNR and CDR2 FQNEAQ (reference sequence). Trimming removed 4 bases from V and 4 bases from J, with 12 bases in between. This CDR3 is built from 14 residues. The CDR3 spells CASSSRTQADTQYF. DNA for the CDR3: TGTGCCAGCAGCTCCCGGACTCAAGCAGATACGCAGTATTTT.

This clone was seen only a few times. At one end, the junction sequence differs from germline, possibly due to a read error. This chain connects TRBV7-7 to TRBJ1-5, with 8 bases lining up with TRBD1. The length of the CDR3 is 15 residues. Germline CDR1 is SSHAT and CDR2 is FNYEAQ (reference sequence). The CDR3 bases are TGTGCTAGCAGCTCGGACAGGGAGAGCAATCAGCCCCAGCATTTT. The encoded protein is CASSSDRESNQPQHF. Together with reference TRBV7-7 and TRBJ1-5, the CDR3 gives the full variable domain: GAGVSQSPRYKVTKRGQDVTLRCDPISSHATLYWYQQALGQGPEFLTYFNYEAQPDKSGLPSDRFSAERPEGSISTLTIQRTEQRDSAMYRCASSSDRESNQPQHFGDGTRLSIL.

The V gene is TRBV7-8, the J gene TRBJ1-2; TRBD1 matches at 8 bases. With 5 bases clipped from V and 7 bases from J, the junction kept 6 bases outside the gene matches. The CDR3 contains 13 residues. CDR1 is SGHVS and CDR2 is FQNEAQ in the germline V gene. The CDR3 bases are TGTGCCAGCAGCCCGGACAGGGTTGGTGGCTACACCTTC. It codes for CASSPDRVGGYTF.

This clone showed up just a few times. The chain carries TRBV7-6 and TRBJ2-2; D remains ambiguous. The CDR3 covers 15 residues. In germline, CDR1 is SGHVS, CDR2 FNYEAQ. V lost 1 base and J lost 5, with 11 bases in between. The CDR3 is CASSLVRIPTGELFF. As DNA, the CDR3 is TGTGCCAGCAGCTTAGTGAGGATTCCGACCGGGGAGCTGTTTTTT. Combining the CDR3 with reference TRBV7-6 and TRBJ2-2 gives the whole variable domain GAGVSQSPRYKVTKRGQDVALRCDPISGHVSLYWYRQALGQGPEFLTYFNYEAQQDKSGLPNDRFSAERPEGSISTLTIQRTEQRDSAMYRCASSLVRIPTGELFFGEGSRLTVL.

The gene calls are TRBV18 and TRBJ1-1; D remains unclear. CDR1 and CDR2 (germline): KGHSH, LQKENI. The CDR3 has 18 amino acids. V lost 3 bases, J lost 0 bases, and 20 bases lay in between. The CDR3 DNA follows: TGTGCCAGCTCACCGATATCTACTTATTCCCCCATGAACACTGAAGCTTTCTTT. Protein: CASSPISTYSPMNTEAFF.

This clone was counted at least ten times. The V gene is TRBV30, the J gene TRBJ2-7, with D perhaps TRBD1 (5 bases). Looked up from germline, CDR1 is GTSNPN and CDR2 is SVGIG (reference sequence). Trimming pared 0 bases from V and 3 bases from J, leaving 9 bases between. CDR3 length: 13 amino acids. Written as DNA, the CDR3 is TGTGCCTGGAGTGTACAGGTCGGCTACGAGCAGTACTTC. Translation: CAWSVQVGYEQYF.

This clone was detected ten times or more. The chain carries TRBV28 and TRBJ2-7; no definite D call. V lost 4 bases, J lost 2 bases, and 15 bases lay in between. The CDR3 has 15 amino acids. Germline lookup yields CDR1 MDHEN and CDR2 SYDVKM. For the CDR3, the DNA is TGTGCCAGCAGTTCCCTACCGCGGAACCCCTACGAGCAGTACTTC. It yields the protein CASSSLPRNPYEQYF.